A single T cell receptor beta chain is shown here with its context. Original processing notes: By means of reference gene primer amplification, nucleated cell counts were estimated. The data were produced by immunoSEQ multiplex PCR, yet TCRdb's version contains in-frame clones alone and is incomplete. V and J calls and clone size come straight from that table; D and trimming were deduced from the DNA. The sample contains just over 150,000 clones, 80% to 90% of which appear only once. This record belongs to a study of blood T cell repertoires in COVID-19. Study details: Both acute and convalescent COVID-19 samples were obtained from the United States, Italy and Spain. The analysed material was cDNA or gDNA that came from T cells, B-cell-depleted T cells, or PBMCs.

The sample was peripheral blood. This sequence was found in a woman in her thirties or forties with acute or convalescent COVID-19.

The DNA for the CDR3 is TGTGCCAGCAGCGGAGGGATATTGAGCTACGAGCAGTACTTC. As protein: CASSGGILSYEQYF. V gene TRBV9 combines with J gene TRBJ2-7; TRBD2 might be the D (5 bases). In germline, CDR1 is SGDLS, CDR2 YYNGEE. V gave up 3 bases and J gave up 3 bases, with 13 bases separating them. The CDR3 runs 14 residues.